This passage covers 21 T cell receptor beta chains from one sample sequenced in a study of shared clonotypes between healthy human individuals. The table came from immunoSEQ multiplex PCR; TCRdb's copy has only in-frame clones and leaves some out. The sample consists of roughly 700,000 clones, around two thirds of them appearing once. Sequenced input: memory CD4+ T cells sorted from blood. The subset is: CD45RA-negative fraction. Receptors originate from a woman between 25 and 40 years old in good health.

CDR3 in DNA: TGTGCCTCGGGGGGCAGCTCCTACACTGAAGCTTTCTTT. It yields the protein CASGGSSYTEAFF. V gene TRBV10-3 combines with J gene TRBJ1-1, with D possibly being TRBD1 (6 bases). From germline, CDR1 is ENHRY and CDR2 SYGVKD. Trimming removed 11 bases at V and 3 bases at J, with 16 bases between. This CDR3 has 13 amino acids.

This clone was observed a few times. V gene TRBV14 combines with J gene TRBJ2-1, with D tentatively TRBD2 (7 bases). This CDR3 is built from 16 residues. Germline CDR1 SGHDN, CDR2 FVKESK. Trimming took off 3 bases at V and 4 bases at J, with 16 bases between the two ends. CDR3 loop: CASSQGSGEGYNEQFF. As DNA, the CDR3 is TGTGCCAGCAGCCAGGGGTCAGGGGAGGGATACAATGAGCAGTTCTTC.

There are a few counts of this clone. Other DNA sequences in this specimen translate into the identical CDR3. The J gene is TRBJ1-5, the V gene TRBV11-2; D ambiguous. The CDR3 has 13 residues. Germline assignment: CDR1 SGHAT and CDR2 FQNNGV. Trimming took 3 bases from V and 1 from J, leaving 4 bases between them. In DNA form, the CDR3 reads TGTGCCAGCAGCTTGTACAGCAATCAGCCCCAGCATTTT. Translated: CASSLYSNQPQHF.

The chain recombines TRBV6-5 with TRBJ1-5; unclear D gene. Germline CDR1 MNHEY, CDR2 SVGAGI. The CDR3 runs 15 residues. The V end lost 0 bases, the J end lost 7 bases, and 13 bases lay between the germline ends. The CDR3 coding sequence is TGTGCCAGCAGTTACTCAGGGTTATCGGGCCAGCCCCAGCATTTT. Translation: CASSYSGLSGQPQHF.

This chain joins TRBV28 and TRBJ1-1; the D gene is possibly TRBD1 (6 bases). The CDR3 runs 14 residues. CDR1 and CDR2 from the germline V gene are MDHEN and SYDVKM. The ends were cut back, 3 bases at V and 4 bases at J, with 12 bases in the middle. The CDR3: CASSFGGWGTEAFF. CDR3 nucleotides: TGTGCCAGCAGTTTCGGGGGCTGGGGCACTGAAGCTTTCTTT.

The chain combines TRBV11-2 with TRBJ2-5, with no clear D. The DNA end favors TRBJ2-7, so the J call may be wrong. The CDR3 is 12 residues long. Germline V lookup: CDR1 SGHAT, CDR2 FQNNGV. CDR3 amino acids: CASSLNSYEQYF. The CDR3 DNA reads TGTGCCAGCAGCTTAAATAGCTACGAGCAGTACTTC.

The chain combines TRBV11-2 with TRBJ1-2; 8 bases are a match to TRBD1. The CDR3 sequence is 16 residues long. Trimming took 1 base from V and 3 from J; bases not matched to a gene: 7. Germline V lookup: CDR1 SGHAT, CDR2 FQNNGV. CDR3 loop: CASSLGGQGSDYGYTF. The CDR3, as DNA: TGTGCCAGCAGCTTAGGCGGACAGGGCTCAGACTATGGCTACACCTTC.

V gene TRBV20-1 combines with J gene TRBJ1-2; D remains unclear. With 1 base removed from V and 12 bases from J, the gap between germline ends came to 6 bases. The CDR3 is 9 residues long. Germline loops: CDR1 DFQATT, CDR2 SNEGSKA (reference sequence). The CDR3 sequence: CSARAKHTF. CDR3 nucleotide sequence: TGCAGTGCTAGAGCGAAACACACCTTC.

V usage is TRBV6-5 and J usage is TRBJ2-3; D unclear. Germline CDR1 and CDR2: MNHEY and SVGAGI. The V gene lost 1 base and the J gene lost 1 base, with 6 bases spanning the gap. This CDR3 comprises 14 residues. The CDR3 sequence: CASSYWAGTDTQYF. Here the CDR3 DNA reads TGTGCCAGCAGTTACTGGGCTGGCACAGATACGCAGTATTTT.

The rearrangement uses TRBV27 and TRBJ2-2; 8 nucleotides align to TRBD2. J lost 7 bases, V lost 5 bases, and 15 bases had no gene match. The CDR3 sequence is 17 residues long. The germline V gene has CDR1 MNHEY and CDR2 SMNVEV (reference sequence). CDR3 in DNA: TGTGCCAGCAGTACAACGGCGGGAGGAATTATGGGCGGGGAGCTGTTTTTT. This translates into CASSTTAGGIMGGELFF.

This clone occurred many times. V is TRBV7-3 and J is TRBJ2-3; 11 bases are a match to TRBD2. The germline gives CDR1 SGHTA, CDR2 FQGTGA. This CDR3 is built from 16 residues. Trimming at V came to 1 base and at J to 3 bases, leaving 3 bases not matched to a gene. The CDR3 protein is CASSLSPSGRTDTQYF. DNA for the CDR3: TGTGCCAGCAGCTTAAGTCCTAGCGGGAGGACAGATACGCAGTATTTT.

This chain connects TRBV5-1 to TRBJ2-7, with TRBD1 as a possible D gene (6 bases). The CDR3 is made up of 14 amino acids. From germline, CDR1 is SGHRS and CDR2 YFSETQ. V was trimmed by 4 bases and J by 7 bases, leaving 18 bases between them. The CDR3 coding sequence is TGCGCCAGCAGCCTGGCCAACAGGGTCCGGGAGCAGTACTTC. Encoded protein: CASSLANRVREQYF.

J is TRBJ1-5 and V is TRBV28, with 8 bases aligning to TRBD1. J was trimmed by 1 base and V by 7 bases; bases with no gene match: 6. From germline, CDR1 is MDHEN and CDR2 SYDVKM. This CDR3 spans 15 amino acids. The CDR3 DNA is TGTGCCAGCACATGGTCAGGGGGCAGCAATCAGCCCCAGCATTTT. This translates into CASTWSGGSNQPQHF. Combining the CDR3 with reference TRBV28 and TRBJ1-5 gives the whole variable domain DVKVTQSSRYLVKRTGEKVFLECVQDMDHENMFWYRQDPGLGLRLIYFSYDVKMKEKGDIPEGYSVSREKKERFSLILESASTNQTSMYLCASTWSGGSNQPQHFGDGTRLSIL.

The V gene is TRBV2, the J gene TRBJ2-6; 8 bases map to TRBD1. The CDR3 length is 19 residues. The germline V gene encodes CDR1 SNHLY and CDR2 FYNNEI. V lost 6 bases and J lost 0; bases outside the gene matches: 13. CDR3 sequence: CASSGTDRVKSSGANVLTF. CDR3 nucleotides: TGTGCCAGCAGCGGGACGGACAGGGTAAAAAGCTCTGGGGCCAACGTCCTGACTTTC.

The chain joins TRBV4-1 to TRBJ2-7; 9 bases align to TRBD2. Germline lookup yields CDR1 MGHRA and CDR2 YSYEKL. With V trimmed by 4 bases and J by 2 bases, 6 bases remained unmatched. CDR3 size: 15 residues. The CDR3, as DNA: TGCGCCAGCAGCCTGAGACTAGCGGAGACCTACGAGCAGTACTTC. Translation: CASSLRLAETYEQYF.

This clone occurred once. V usage is TRBV6-1 and J usage is TRBJ2-7, with a weak D call TRBD2 (6 bases). The CDR3 contains 14 residues. The V gene lost 4 bases and the J gene lost 5 bases, with 15 bases spanning the gap. The germline V gene has CDR1 MNHNS and CDR2 SASEGT. The CDR3 DNA reads TGTGCCAGCAGTGCTCGGGACTGGTCCGACGAGCAGTACTTC. Protein sequence: CASSARDWSDEQYF.

The rearrangement uses TRBV5-1 and TRBJ2-5; D remains ambiguous. Germline CDR1 and CDR2: SGHRS and YFSETQ. V lost 5 bases and J lost 3, with 11 bases in between. The CDR3 loop spans 13 amino acids. CDR3 nucleotides: TGCGCCAGCAGGTTCGTGGGGAAAGAGACCCAGTACTTC. This encodes CASRFVGKETQYF.

The rearrangement joins TRBV29-1 to TRBJ1-1; D possibly corresponds to TRBD1 (5 bases). Trimming shortened V by 3 bases and J by 0 bases, and 11 bases separated the two germline ends. The CDR3 runs to 14 residues. Germline assignment: CDR1 SQVTM and CDR2 ANQGSEA. The CDR3 here is CSVEGLLMNTEAFF. As DNA, the CDR3 is TGCAGCGTTGAGGGACTCTTGATGAACACTGAAGCTTTCTTT.

The chain uses TRBV18 and TRBJ2-1, with 9 bases identical to TRBD2. The germline V gene has CDR1 KGHSH and CDR2 LQKENI. The CDR3 covers 16 residues. The V and J ends lost 2 bases and 6 bases, in that order; junction bases with no gene match: 8. The CDR3 reads CASSPGPAGGGNEQFF. CDR3 sequence (DNA): TGTGCCAGCTCACCAGGGCCAGCGGGAGGAGGCAATGAGCAGTTCTTC.

Of note for this clone: Sequence at one end of the junction differs from germline and may be a read error. This rearrangement joins TRBV2 to TRBJ1-1, with a tentative D call TRBD1 (6 bases). CDR1 and CDR2 from the germline V gene are SNHLY and FYNNEI. This CDR3 spans 13 amino acids. The CDR3, as DNA: TGTGCCAGCAGCGAAGGTCGGACAGCTGAAGCTTTCTTT. The encoded protein is CASSEGRTAEAFF.

The chain joins TRBV7-8 to TRBJ1-2, with TRBD1 identical over 7 bases. With 1 base clipped from V and 7 bases from J, the junction kept 0 bases outside the gene matches. CDR3 length: 12 amino acids. In germline, CDR1 is SGHVS, CDR2 FQNEAQ. CDR3 amino acids: CASSLGQGGYTF. The CDR3 DNA reads TGTGCCAGCAGCTTAGGACAGGGTGGCTACACCTTC.